The rows below give T cell receptor beta chains drawn from one sample of a study of T cell responses to AZD1222 COVID-19 vaccine. TCRdb's table, derived via immunoSEQ multiplex PCR, lists solely in-frame clones and lacks some. The profile shows about 90,000 clones, under 95% of them singletons. The sequencing used peripheral blood, collected on day 0 of MenACWY control vaccination. Receptors were obtained from an adult in good health. Each CDR3 is given with its conserved first and last residue. A D gene is named only where the DNA matches it firmly. Clone size is shown for a subset of rows, as once, few, many or a class of expanded clone.

v_call	clone_size	d_call	j_call	cdr3_aa	cdr3_nt
TRBV10-1	once	TRBD2	TRBJ2-7	CASSTGTSGPYTSGSQTSYYEQYF	TGCGCCAGCAGTACCGGGACATCTGGGCCCTATACTAGCGGGTCCCAAACCTCCTACTACGAGCAGTACTTC
TRBV27	few	NA	TRBJ1-6	CASSYGAGSYNSPLHF	TGTGCCAGCAGTTACGGCGCGGGCTCCTATAATTCACCCCTCCACTTT
TRBV7-9	NA	NA	TRBJ1-1	CASSPSRGRRNTEAFF	TGTGCCAGCAGCCCTAGTCGGGGGAGGAGGAACACTGAAGCTTTCTTT
TRBV28	NA	TRBD1	TRBJ2-7	CASSSTGAEQYF	TGTGCCAGCAGTTCGACAGGGGCCGAGCAGTACTTC
TRBV27	NA	TRBD1	TRBJ2-5	CASSSGTGQWGETQYF	TGTGCCAGCAGTTCGGGGACAGGCCAGTGGGGAGAGACCCAGTACTTC
TRBV5-4	NA	NA	TRBJ1-2	CASSLPAIRGYGYTF	TGTGCCAGCAGCTTGCCCGCCATCCGGGGATATGGCTACACCTTC
TRBV9	NA	TRBD2	TRBJ2-1	CASSAGLAGVRQFF	TGTGCCAGCAGCGCGGGACTAGCGGGAGTTAGGCAGTTCTTC
TRBV6-1	NA	NA	TRBJ2-2	CASSEANTGELFF	TGTGCCAGCAGTGAAGCGAACACCGGGGAGCTGTTTTTT
TRBV6-6	NA	NA	TRBJ2-7	CASSPAVGEQYF	TGTGCCAGCAGCCCCGCAGTGGGGGAGCAGTACTTC
TRBV4-2	NA	NA	TRBJ1-6	CASSQEGDSPLHF	TGTGCCAGCAGCCAAGAGGGGGATTCACCCCTCCACTTT
TRBV7-3	few	NA	TRBJ2-3	CASSLTGGETDTQYF	TGTGCCAGCAGCTTAACAGGGGGGGAGACAGATACGCAGTATTTT
TRBV6-5	NA	TRBD1	TRBJ1-5	CASSPGTGRQPQHF	TGTGCCAGCAGTCCGGGGACAGGGAGGCAGCCCCAGCATTTT
TRBV11-2	NA	NA	TRBJ2-7	CASSPSLGLNSYEQYF	TGTGCCAGCAGCCCCTCGCTTGGCCTGAACTCCTACGAGCAGTACTTC
TRBV10-2	NA	TRBD2	TRBJ2-2	CASTAGADTGELFF	TGCGCCAGCACAGCGGGAGCAGACACCGGGGAGCTGTTTTTT
TRBV5-1	NA	NA	TRBJ1-3	CASSVGTGFLPSGNTIYF	TGCGCCAGCAGCGTAGGTACAGGTTTCCTTCCCTCTGGAAACACCATATATTTT
TRBV6-1	NA	NA	TRBJ2-3	CASSDGLGVDTQYF	TGTGCCAGCAGTGATGGGCTAGGAGTCGATACGCAGTATTTT
TRBV19	NA	TRBD1	TRBJ1-2	CASRDRDRGQDGYTF	TGTGCCAGTAGGGACCGGGACAGGGGGCAGGATGGCTACACCTTC
TRBV5-1	NA	NA	TRBJ1-2	CASSLDGVTGGYTF	TGCGCCAGCAGCTTGGATGGGGTTACAGGTGGCTACACCTTC
TRBV29-1	NA	NA	TRBJ2-1	CSARRDVSYNEQFF	TGCAGCGCCCGACGGGACGTATCCTACAATGAGCAGTTCTTC
TRBV5-5	NA	NA	TRBJ1-4	CASSERGPNEKLFF	TGTGCCAGCAGCGAGCGAGGGCCTAATGAAAAACTGTTTTTT
TRBV6-6	NA	TRBD1	TRBJ1-1	CASSYSLTGGNTEAFF	TGTGCCAGCAGTTACTCTTTGACAGGGGGGAACACTGAAGCTTTCTTT
TRBV2	once	TRBD2	TRBJ2-1	CASSASGRSSYNEQFF	TGTGCCAGTTCCGCTAGCGGACGGAGCTCCTACAATGAGCAGTTCTTC
TRBV6-5	NA	NA	TRBJ2-2	CASSPGMNTGELFF	TGTGCCAGCAGTCCTGGAATGAACACCGGGGAGCTGTTTTTT
TRBV27	NA	NA	TRBJ1-6	CASSSGQRPLHF	TGTGCCAGCAGTTCCGGACAGCGACCCCTCCACTTT
TRBV28	NA	TRBD1	TRBJ2-7	CASSIDRAYEQYF	TGTGCCAGCAGTATCGACAGGGCCTACGAGCAGTACTTC
TRBV27	NA	TRBD1	TRBJ1-2	CASSHGQGRDYGYTF	TGTGCCAGCAGCCACGGACAGGGGAGGGACTATGGCTACACCTTC
TRBV7-8	NA	NA	TRBJ1-1	CASSLAAGSEAFF	TGTGCCAGCAGCTTAGCGGCAGGCTCTGAAGCTTTCTTT
TRBV19	NA	TRBD2	TRBJ2-7	CASSPRAGGDSYEQYF	TGTGCCAGTAGTCCAAGGGCGGGAGGGGACTCCTACGAGCAGTACTTC
TRBV15	NA	NA	TRBJ2-4	CATSRGGAKNIQYF	TGTGCCACCAGCAGAGGAGGCGCCAAAAACATTCAGTACTTC
TRBV5-1	NA	TRBD1	TRBJ2-3	CASVRGTGPTDTQYF	TGCGCCAGCGTCCGCGGGACAGGGCCCACAGATACGCAGTATTTT
TRBV5-1	NA	NA	TRBJ1-5	CASSPGVGTRNQPQHF	TGCGCCAGCAGCCCGGGCGTCGGGACAAGGAATCAGCCCCAGCATTTT
TRBV5-1	NA	NA	TRBJ2-3	CASSPLRDGDTQYF	TGCGCCAGCAGCCCCCTGCGGGACGGGGATACGCAGTATTTT
TRBV24-1	once	TRBD1	TRBJ2-1	CATSAEETGAGEQFF	TGTGCCACCAGTGCTGAAGAAACAGGGGCCGGGGAGCAGTTCTTC
TRBV19	NA	TRBD2	TRBJ2-2	CASRGLAGGKVAGGELFF	TGTGCCAGTAGAGGGCTAGCGGGAGGGAAGGTGGCCGGCGGGGAGCTGTTTTTT
TRBV3-1/TRBV3-2	NA	TRBD2	TRBJ2-7	CASSHLGLAGAPGSYEQYF	TGTGCCAGCAGCCATTTGGGACTAGCGGGAGCCCCGGGCTCCTACGAGCAGTACTTC
TRBV4-1	NA	TRBD1	TRBJ1-2	CASSQARDSVLVGYTF	TGCGCCAGCAGCCAGGCCCGGGACAGCGTTCTCGTGGGCTACACCTTC
TRBV28	once	NA	TRBJ2-7	CASSLRGRVKSYEQYF	TGTGCCAGCAGTTTAAGGGGCAGGGTAAAGTCCTACGAGCAGTACTTC
TRBV14	NA	NA	TRBJ1-2	CASSLRPRDGYTF	TGTGCCAGCAGCCTCCGACCTCGGGATGGCTACACCTTC
TRBV24-1	NA	TRBD2	TRBJ2-5	CATSDFTQGGETQYF	TGTGCCACCAGTGATTTCACGCAGGGAGGGGAGACCCAGTACTTC
TRBV5-1	NA	TRBD2	TRBJ2-3	CASSKGLAGGEGTQYF	TGCGCCAGCAGCAAAGGACTAGCGGGAGGTGAGGGTACGCAGTATTTT